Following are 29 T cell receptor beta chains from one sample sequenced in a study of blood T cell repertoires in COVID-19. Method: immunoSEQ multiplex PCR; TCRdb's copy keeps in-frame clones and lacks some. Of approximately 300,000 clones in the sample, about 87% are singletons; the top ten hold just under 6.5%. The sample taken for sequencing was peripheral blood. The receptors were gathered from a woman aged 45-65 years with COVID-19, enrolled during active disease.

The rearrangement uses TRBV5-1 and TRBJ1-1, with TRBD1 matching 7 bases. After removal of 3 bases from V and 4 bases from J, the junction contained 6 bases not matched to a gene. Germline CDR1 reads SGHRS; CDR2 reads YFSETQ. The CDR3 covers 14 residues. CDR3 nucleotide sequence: TGCGCCAGCAGCTACACAGGGGAGCGCACTGAAGCTTTCTTT. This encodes CASSYTGERTEAFF.

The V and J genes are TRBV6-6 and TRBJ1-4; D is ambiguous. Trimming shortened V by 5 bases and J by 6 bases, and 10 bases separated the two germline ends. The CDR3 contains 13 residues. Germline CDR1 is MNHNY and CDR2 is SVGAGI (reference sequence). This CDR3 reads CASSQTRDEKLFF. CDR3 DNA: TGTGCCAGCAGTCAAACTCGGGATGAAAAACTGTTTTTT.

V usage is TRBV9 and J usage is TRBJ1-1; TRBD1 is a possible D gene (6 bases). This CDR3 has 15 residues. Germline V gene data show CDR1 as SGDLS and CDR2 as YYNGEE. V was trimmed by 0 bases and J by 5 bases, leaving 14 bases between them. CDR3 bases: TGTGCCAGCAGCGTAGGGGCAGGGGAAGGGACTGAAGCTTTCTTT. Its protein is CASSVGAGEGTEAFF. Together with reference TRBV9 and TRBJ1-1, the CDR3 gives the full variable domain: DSGVTQTPKHLITATGQRVTLRCSPRSGDLSVYWYQQSLDQGLQFLIQYYNGEERAKGNILERFSAQQFPDLHSELNLSSLELGDSALYFCASSVGAGEGTEAFFGQGTRLTVV.

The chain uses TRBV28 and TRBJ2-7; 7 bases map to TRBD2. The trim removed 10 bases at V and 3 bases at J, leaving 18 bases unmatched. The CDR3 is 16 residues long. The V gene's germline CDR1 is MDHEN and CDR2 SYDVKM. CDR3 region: CATTDPRGDNRYEQYF. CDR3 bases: TGTGCCACCACTGACCCCCGGGGGGATAATCGCTACGAGCAGTACTTC.

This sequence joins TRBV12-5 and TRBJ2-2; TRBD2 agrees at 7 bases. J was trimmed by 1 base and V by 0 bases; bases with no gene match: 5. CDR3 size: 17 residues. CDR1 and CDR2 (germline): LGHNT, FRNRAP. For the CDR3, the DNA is TGTGCTAGTGGTTTGGTAACAAGCGGGGTGAACACCGGGGAGCTGTTTTTT. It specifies CASGLVTSGVNTGELFF.

CDR3 sequence (DNA): TGTGCCACCAGCACCACTCCGTACAATGAGCAGTTCTTC. Translated: CATSTTPYNEQFF. The V gene is TRBV15, the J gene TRBJ2-1, with no clear D. The CDR3 runs 13 residues. The V end was cut by 4 bases, the J end by 4 bases, with 8 bases between. Germline CDR1 reads LNHNV; CDR2 reads YYDKDF (reference sequence).

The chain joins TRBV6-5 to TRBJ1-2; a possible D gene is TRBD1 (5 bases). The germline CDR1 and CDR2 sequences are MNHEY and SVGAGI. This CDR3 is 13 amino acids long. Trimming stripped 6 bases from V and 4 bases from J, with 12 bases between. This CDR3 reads CASSGPGGYGYTF. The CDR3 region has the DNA TGTGCCAGCAGCGGACCGGGGGGCTATGGCTACACCTTC.

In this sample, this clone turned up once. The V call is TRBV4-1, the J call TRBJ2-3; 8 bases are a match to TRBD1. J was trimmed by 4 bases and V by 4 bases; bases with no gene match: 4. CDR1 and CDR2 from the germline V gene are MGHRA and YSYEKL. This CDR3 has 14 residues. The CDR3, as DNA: TGCGCCAGCAGCCTCGGGACAGGACCAGATACGCAGTATTTT. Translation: CASSLGTGPDTQYF.

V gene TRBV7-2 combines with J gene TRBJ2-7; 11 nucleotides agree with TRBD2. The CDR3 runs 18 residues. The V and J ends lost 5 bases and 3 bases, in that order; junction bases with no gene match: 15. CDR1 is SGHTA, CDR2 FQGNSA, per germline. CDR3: CASSPRGSGRAPFYEQYF. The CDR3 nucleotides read TGTGCCAGCAGCCCCCGGGGTAGCGGGAGGGCACCATTCTACGAGCAGTACTTC.

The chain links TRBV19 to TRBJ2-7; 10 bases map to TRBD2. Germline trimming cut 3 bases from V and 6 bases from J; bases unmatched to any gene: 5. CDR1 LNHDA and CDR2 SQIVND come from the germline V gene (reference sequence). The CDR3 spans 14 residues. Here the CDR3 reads CASSILAGEGEQYF. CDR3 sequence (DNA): TGTGCCAGTAGTATTCTAGCGGGAGAGGGCGAGCAGTACTTC.

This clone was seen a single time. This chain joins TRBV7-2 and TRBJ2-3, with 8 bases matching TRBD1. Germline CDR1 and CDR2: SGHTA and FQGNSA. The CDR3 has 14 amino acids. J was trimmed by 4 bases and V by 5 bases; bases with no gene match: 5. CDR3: CASSQDRGADTQYF. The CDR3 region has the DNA TGTGCCAGCAGCCAAGACAGGGGTGCAGATACGCAGTATTTT.

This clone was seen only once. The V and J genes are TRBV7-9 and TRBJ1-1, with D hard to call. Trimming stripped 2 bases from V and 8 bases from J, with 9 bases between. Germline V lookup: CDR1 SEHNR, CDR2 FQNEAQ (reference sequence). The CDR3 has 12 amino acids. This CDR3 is CASSLTRQEAFF. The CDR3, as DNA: TGTGCCAGCAGCTTAACCCGCCAGGAAGCTTTCTTT.

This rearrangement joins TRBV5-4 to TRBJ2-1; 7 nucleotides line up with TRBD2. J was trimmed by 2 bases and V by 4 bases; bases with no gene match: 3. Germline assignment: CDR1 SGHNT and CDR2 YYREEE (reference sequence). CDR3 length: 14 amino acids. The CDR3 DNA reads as TGTGCCAGCAGCCTAGCGGAAACCTACAATGAGCAGTTCTTC. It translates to CASSLAETYNEQFF.

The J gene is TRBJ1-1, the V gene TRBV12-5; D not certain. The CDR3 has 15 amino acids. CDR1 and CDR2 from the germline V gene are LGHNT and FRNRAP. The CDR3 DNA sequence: TGTGCAATAGTGGAAGAACGAGCCCCGGGCACTGAAGCTTTCTTT. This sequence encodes CAIVEERAPGTEAFF.

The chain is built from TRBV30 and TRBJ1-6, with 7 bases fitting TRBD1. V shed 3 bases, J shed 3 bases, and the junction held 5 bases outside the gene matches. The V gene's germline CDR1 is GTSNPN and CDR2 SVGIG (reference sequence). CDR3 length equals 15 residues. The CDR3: CAWSLTGNYNSPLHF. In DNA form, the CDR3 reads TGTGCCTGGAGCTTGACAGGGAACTATAATTCACCCCTCCACTTT.

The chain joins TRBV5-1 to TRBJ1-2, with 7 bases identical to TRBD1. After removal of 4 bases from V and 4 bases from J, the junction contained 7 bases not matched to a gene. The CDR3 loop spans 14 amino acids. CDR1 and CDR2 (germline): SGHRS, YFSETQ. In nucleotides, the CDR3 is TGCGCCAGCAGCCCCGACAGGGCGGGCTATGGCTACACCTTC. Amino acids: CASSPDRAGYGYTF.

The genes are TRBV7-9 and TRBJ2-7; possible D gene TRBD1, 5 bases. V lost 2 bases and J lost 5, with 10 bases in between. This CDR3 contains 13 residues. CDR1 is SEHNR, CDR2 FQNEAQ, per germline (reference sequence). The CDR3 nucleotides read TGTGCCAGCAGCTTATGGCCAGGGCACGAGCAGTACTTC. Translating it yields CASSLWPGHEQYF.

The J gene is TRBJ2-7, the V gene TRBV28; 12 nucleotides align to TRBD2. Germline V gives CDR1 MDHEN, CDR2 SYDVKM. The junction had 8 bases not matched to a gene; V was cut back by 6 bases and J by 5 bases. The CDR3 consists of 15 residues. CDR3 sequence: CASRPTSGRIDEQYF. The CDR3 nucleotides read TGTGCCAGCAGACCTACTAGCGGGAGGATCGACGAGCAGTACTTC.

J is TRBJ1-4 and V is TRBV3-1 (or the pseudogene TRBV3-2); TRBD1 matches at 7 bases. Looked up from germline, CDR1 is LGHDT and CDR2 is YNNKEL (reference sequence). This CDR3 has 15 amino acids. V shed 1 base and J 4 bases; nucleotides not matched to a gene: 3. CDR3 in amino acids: CASSQGRDSNEKLFF. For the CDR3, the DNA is TGTGCCAGCAGCCAAGGTCGGGACAGTAATGAAAAACTGTTTTTT.

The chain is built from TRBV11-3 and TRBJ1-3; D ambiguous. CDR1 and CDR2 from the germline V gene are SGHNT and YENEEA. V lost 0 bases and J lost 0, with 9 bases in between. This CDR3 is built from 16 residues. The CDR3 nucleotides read TGTGCCAGCAGCTTAGAATACCGCTACTCTGGAAACACCATATATTTT. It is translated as CASSLEYRYSGNTIYF.

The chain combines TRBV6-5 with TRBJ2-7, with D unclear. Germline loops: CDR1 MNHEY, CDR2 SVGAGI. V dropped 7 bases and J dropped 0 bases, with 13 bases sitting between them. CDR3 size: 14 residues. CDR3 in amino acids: CASTPTRYSYEQYF. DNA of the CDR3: TGTGCCAGCACCCCGACACGCTACTCCTACGAGCAGTACTTC.

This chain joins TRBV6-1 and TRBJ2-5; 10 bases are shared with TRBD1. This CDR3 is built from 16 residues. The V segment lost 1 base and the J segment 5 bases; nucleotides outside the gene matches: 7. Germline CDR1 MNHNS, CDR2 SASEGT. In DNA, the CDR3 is TGTGCCAGCAGTGAAGGGGCCCGGGGACAGGGGGAGACCCAGTACTTC. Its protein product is CASSEGARGQGETQYF.

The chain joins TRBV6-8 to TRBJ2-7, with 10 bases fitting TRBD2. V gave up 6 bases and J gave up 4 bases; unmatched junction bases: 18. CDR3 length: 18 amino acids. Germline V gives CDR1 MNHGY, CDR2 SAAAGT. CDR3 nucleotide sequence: TGTGCCAGCAGAATCGACGTATTCAGGGCTAGCGGGAGATACGAGCAGTACTTC. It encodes CASRIDVFRASGRYEQYF.

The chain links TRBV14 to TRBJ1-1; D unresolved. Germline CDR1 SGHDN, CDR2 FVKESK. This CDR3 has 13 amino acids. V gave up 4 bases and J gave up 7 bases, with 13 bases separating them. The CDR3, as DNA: TGTGCCAGCAGCCTAGGGTTACTAGGTGAAGCTTTCTTT. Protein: CASSLGLLGEAFF.

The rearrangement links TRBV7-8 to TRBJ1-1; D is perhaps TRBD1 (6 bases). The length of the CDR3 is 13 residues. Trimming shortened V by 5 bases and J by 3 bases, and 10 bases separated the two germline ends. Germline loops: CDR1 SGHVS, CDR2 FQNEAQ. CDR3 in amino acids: CASSQGSDTEAFF. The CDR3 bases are TGTGCCAGCAGCCAGGGGAGCGACACTGAAGCTTTCTTT.

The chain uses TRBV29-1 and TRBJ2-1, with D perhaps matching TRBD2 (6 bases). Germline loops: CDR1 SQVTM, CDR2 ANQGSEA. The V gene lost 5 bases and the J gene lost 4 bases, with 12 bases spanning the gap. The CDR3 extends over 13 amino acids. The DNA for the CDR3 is TGCAGCGTTCTGGGACTCCCTTACAATGAGCAGTTCTTC. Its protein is CSVLGLPYNEQFF.

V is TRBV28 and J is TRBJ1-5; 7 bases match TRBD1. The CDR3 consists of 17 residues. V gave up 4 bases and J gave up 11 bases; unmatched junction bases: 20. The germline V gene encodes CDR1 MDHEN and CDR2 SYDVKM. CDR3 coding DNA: TGTGCCAGCAGTTCTACCTTTTTCGGACAGGCCCGAAGGTCCCAGCATTTT. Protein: CASSSTFFGQARRSQHF.

The DNA for the CDR3 is TGTGCCAGCAAACAGCGGGAGGGGCGAGAGACCCAGTACTTC. Translated: CASKQREGRETQYF. The rearrangement uses TRBV2 and TRBJ2-5; 10 bases are shared with TRBD2. The CDR3 contains 14 residues. J lost 4 bases, V lost 7 bases, and 6 bases had no gene match. Germline assignment: CDR1 SNHLY and CDR2 FYNNEI.

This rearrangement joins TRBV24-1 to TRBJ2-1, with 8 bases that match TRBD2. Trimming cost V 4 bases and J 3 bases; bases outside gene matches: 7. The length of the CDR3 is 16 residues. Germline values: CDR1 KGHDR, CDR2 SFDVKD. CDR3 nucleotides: TGTGCCACCAGTGACCTCCAAGCGGGAGTCTACAATGAGCAGTTCTTC. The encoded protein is CATSDLQAGVYNEQFF.